These 13 T cell receptor delta chains were sequenced from one sample in a study of gamma-delta chains in newborns, infants, children. TCRdb re-called the reads with CATT. The sample lists some 10,000 delta-chain clones, around 8.8% occurring once. The sequencing sample was made of blood. Source of these receptors: a child who was a newborn, infant or young child, either healthy, febrile or measles-vaccinated (not recorded which).

The V gene is TRDV2, the J gene TRDJ1; 9 bases map to TRDD3. Looked up from germline, CDR1 is GEAIGNYY and CDR2 is EKD. The CDR3 contains 19 residues. Unmatched junction bases numbered 22, after V lost 2 bases and J lost 7 bases. Here the CDR3 DNA reads TGTGCCTGTGACAACCTCACGTCGGACGTACTGGGGGACCGGCCTAAACTCATCTTT. This encodes CACDNLTSDVLGDRPKLIF.

As concerns this clone: A junction end diverges from the germline sequence, so it may reflect a read error. The chain has TRDV1 and TRDJ1; possibly TRDD3 for D (6 bases). TCRdb supplies no J gene; here it was assigned by aligning the nucleotide sequence to germline. This CDR3 is built from 20 residues. Germline CDR1 reads TSWWSYY; CDR2 reads QGS. This chain's CDR3 is CALGEPSEMGVSPYTDKLIF. The DNA for the CDR3 is TGTGCTCTTGGGGAACCTTCCGAGATGGGGGTCAGCCCGTACACAGATAAACTCATCTTT.

A J gene of TRDJ1 was called, though the V gene was not; the D call of TRDD3 is as the table states it, not checked on the DNA. The CDR3 loop spans 19 amino acids. CDR3 in amino acids: CACDTVNSYWGGQTDKLIF. CDR3 coding DNA: TGTGCCTGTGACACCGTGAACTCTTACTGGGGGGGGCAAACCGATAAACTCATCTTT.

The chain joins TRDV2 to TRDJ1, with a possible D match to TRDD2 (5 bases). Germline V CDR1 and CDR2: GEAIGNYY, EKD. Trimming removed 3 bases at V and 0 bases at J, with 16 bases between. This CDR3 is built from 16 residues. CDR3 DNA sequence: TGTGCCTGTGACCCCCTCCTTCTCCGCGACACCGATAAACTCATCTTT. Its protein is CACDPLLLRDTDKLIF.

This clone was counted a few times. V is TRDV2 and J is TRDJ1; 11 bases match TRDD3. TCRdb supplies no J gene; here it was assigned by aligning the nucleotide sequence to germline. In germline, CDR1 is GEAIGNYY, CDR2 EKD. The CDR3 contains 16 residues. Unmatched junction bases numbered 11, after V lost 4 bases and J lost 5 bases. The CDR3, as DNA: TGTGCCTGTGAGCTCTTGGGGGATACGAAGGAAGATAAACTCATCTTT. This codes for CACELLGDTKEDKLIF.

This clone was counted only a few times. The likely explanation is a read error, given a far larger clone one base away. The chain employs TRDV2 and TRDJ2, with 7 nucleotides matching TRDD3. This CDR3 is 13 amino acids long. Looked up from germline, CDR1 is GEAIGNYY and CDR2 is EKD. CDR3 sequence: CACDTWGTARLFF. In DNA, the CDR3 is TGTGCCTGTGACACCTGGGGGACAGCACGACTCTTCTTT.

This chain's CDR3 is CACGTLGEPTDKLIF. The CDR3 nucleotides are TGTGCCTGTGGCACTCTGGGGGAACCCACCGATAAACTCATCTTT. This chain joins TRDV2 and TRDJ1; TRDD3 agrees at 8 bases. The CDR3 loop spans 15 amino acids. V dropped 5 bases and J dropped 1; count of bases not matched to a gene: 8. Looked up from germline, CDR1 is GEAIGNYY and CDR2 is EKD.

This chain links TRDV1 with TRDJ1; TRDD3 agrees at 8 bases. The CDR3 sequence is 21 residues long. V lost 0 bases and J lost 0; bases outside the gene matches: 18. CDR1 TSWWSYY and CDR2 QGS come from the germline V gene. CDR3 sequence reads: CALGELPTRFLLGVYTDKLIF. The CDR3 nucleotides read TGTGCTCTTGGGGAACTACCAACTCGGTTTCTACTGGGGGTCTACACCGATAAACTCATCTTT.

The chain joins TRDV2 to TRDJ3; 11 nucleotides match TRDD3. Trimming cost V 3 bases and J 0 bases; bases outside gene matches: 6. This CDR3 has 19 residues. The germline CDR1 and CDR2 sequences are GEAIGNYY and EKD. The CDR3 sequence is CACDVLGDRGSWDTRQMFF. CDR3 DNA sequence: TGTGCCTGTGACGTACTGGGGGATAGAGGCTCCTGGGACACCCGACAGATGTTTTTC.

This chain joins TRDV2 and TRDJ3; 10 bases agree with TRDD3. The ends lost 0 bases at V and 1 base at J; junction bases unmatched: 5. This CDR3 has 19 residues. Looked up from germline, CDR1 is GEAIGNYY and CDR2 is EKD. CDR3 DNA: TGTGCCTGTGACACCGTACTGGGGGATGATTCCTGGGACACCCGACAGATGTTTTTC. Translation gives CACDTVLGDDSWDTRQMFF.

This clone has more than one count but fewer than ten. The chain joins TRDV2 to TRDJ1, with 9 bases identical to TRDD3. The CDR3 is 18 residues long. Germline V gives CDR1 GEAIGNYY, CDR2 EKD. The V and J ends lost 0 bases and 10 bases, in that order; junction bases with no gene match: 20. This CDR3 reads CACDTLLTGGQPPDGLIF. The CDR3 DNA follows: TGTGCCTGTGACACCCTCCTTACTGGGGGACAACCCCCTGATGGACTCATCTTT.

This clone was counted only a few times. The gene calls are TRDV1 and TRDJ1; 7 bases map to TRDD3. The CDR3 totals 19 residues. CDR1 is TSWWSYY, CDR2 QGS, per germline. The trim removed 6 bases at V and 0 bases at J, leaving 19 bases unmatched. Here the CDR3 reads CALGHPRGYWGSNTDKLIF. The CDR3 DNA is TGTGCTCTTGGACATCCCCGGGGGTACTGGGGTTCTAACACCGATAAACTCATCTTT.

This clone has only a few counts. The rearrangement links TRDV2 to TRDJ1; 10 bases agree with TRDD3. The germline V gene encodes CDR1 GEAIGNYY and CDR2 EKD. V lost 5 bases, J lost 0 bases, and 14 bases stayed unmatched. CDR3 length: 18 amino acids. CDR3 region: CACGPLAGGYPNTDKLIF. CDR3 DNA: TGTGCCTGTGGCCCTCTGGCTGGGGGATATCCCAACACCGATAAACTCATCTTT.